Shown below are 3 T cell receptor beta chains from a single sample sequenced in a study of T cells in Graves' hyperthyroidism and ophthalmopathy (dated by TCRdb to the late 2010s). Library creation used multiplex PCR. TCRdb records Illumina HiSeq 2000 as the sequencer. The TCR beta CDR3 regions were amplified from RNA transcripts. The TCR CDR3 was subjected to a first round of RT-PCR using the HTBI primer set and the Qiagen OneStep RT-PCR kit. TCRdb reran the public reads through fastp at Q25 and MiXCR, keeping productive beta chains. CDR3 protein sequences are deduplicated, and each keeps its most common genes and DNA. This sample comprises approximately 690,000 distinct CDR3 sequences, approximately 14% of them detected only once. The ten top clones hold around 12% of the sample. The specimen was blood. These receptors all come from a woman between 45 and 65 years old with Graves' ophthalmopathy.

This clonotype was detected a few times. The chain couples TRBV20-1 to TRBJ2-7; D not resolved. Trimming stripped 4 bases from V and 1 base from J, with 8 bases between. CDR1 and CDR2 from the germline V gene are DFQATT and SNEGSKA (reference sequence). The CDR3 covers 12 residues. DNA of the CDR3: TGCAGTGCTATTGCAGAGTCCTACGAGCAGTACTTC. Encoded protein: CSAIAESYEQYF.

Many counts were recorded for this clonotype. This rearrangement joins TRBV7-9 to TRBJ2-7; D is ambiguous. The CDR3 is 12 residues long. The germline gives CDR1 SEHNR, CDR2 FQNEAQ (reference sequence). Trimming cost V 6 bases and J 3 bases, with 9 bases left between them. CDR3 in amino acids: CASSFQNYEQYF. The CDR3 bases are TGTGCCAGCAGTTTCCAAAACTACGAGCAGTACTTC. The entire variable domain, with the rest obtained from reference TRBV7-9 and TRBJ2-7, is as follows: DTGVSQNPRHKITKRGQNVTFRCDPISEHNRLYWYRQTLGQGPEFLTYFQNEAQLEKSRLLSDRFSAERPKGSFSTLEIQRTEQGDSAMYLCASSFQNYEQYFGPGTRLTVT.

This clonotype was detected many times. V is TRBV20-1 and J is TRBJ1-2; D perhaps matches TRBD1 (6 bases). Germline lookup yields CDR1 DFQATT and CDR2 SNEGSKA (reference sequence). CDR3 size: 13 residues. Trimming removed 8 bases at V and 7 bases at J, with 20 bases between. This CDR3 is CSPEEGGVGGYTF. CDR3 DNA: TGCAGTCCCGAGGAGGGGGGTGTTGGTGGCTACACCTTC.